The 21 T cell receptor beta chains reported below all come from one sample, sequenced in a study of cytomegalovirus exposure and HLA in healthy donors. PCR used 60 Vbeta primers and 13 Jbeta primers. Libraries were prepared by immunoSEQ multiplex PCR; TCRdb keeps only in-frame clonotypes and omits some of them. The table has approximately 220,000 clones, 75% seen once; the top ten hold roughly 1.9%. The sequenced material came from PBMCs. All receptors come from a woman between 25 and 40 years old in good health and CMV-seronegative.

The gene calls are TRBV27 and TRBJ2-6; D call uncertain. Germline V CDR1 and CDR2: MNHEY, SMNVEV (reference sequence). V gave up 2 bases and J gave up 4 bases, with 3 bases separating them. This CDR3 has 13 amino acids. The CDR3, as DNA: TGTGCCAGCAGTTTACGGGGGGCCAACGTCCTGACTTTC. Its protein product is CASSLRGANVLTF.

Worth noting for this clone: The same CDR3 can be traced to other DNA sequences in this sample. V gene TRBV6-5 combines with J gene TRBJ1-1; no definite D call. The V and J ends lost 11 bases and 1 base respectively, with 14 bases between them. The CDR3 covers 13 residues. The germline gives CDR1 MNHEY, CDR2 SVGAGI. Here the CDR3 reads CAARKRGNTEAFF. DNA for the CDR3: TGTGCCGCGCGAAAGCGGGGGAACACTGAAGCTTTCTTT.

The rearrangement uses TRBV11-3 and TRBJ1-1; 11 bases fit TRBD1. V shed 4 bases, J shed 7 bases, and the junction held 11 bases outside the gene matches. Germline lookup yields CDR1 SGHNT and CDR2 YENEEA. This CDR3 is 16 amino acids long. The CDR3 DNA reads TGTGCCAGCAGCTCCCAACCGTGGACAGGGGGCGTTGAAGCTTTCTTT. Amino acids: CASSSQPWTGGVEAFF.

The chain joins TRBV5-5 to TRBJ1-2; D gene uncertain. The V gene's germline CDR1 is SGHKS and CDR2 YYEKEE (reference sequence). The CDR3 runs 14 residues. V gave up 0 bases and J gave up 2 bases, with 8 bases separating them. CDR3: CASSLGVRNYGYTF. The CDR3 nucleotides are TGTGCCAGCAGCTTGGGCGTGAGAAACTATGGCTACACCTTC.

Of note for this clone: An end of the junction differs from the germline gene, which may be a read error. The genes are TRBV7-7 and TRBJ2-1; TRBD2 matches 7 bases. CDR1 SSHAT and CDR2 FNYEAQ come from the germline V gene (reference sequence). CDR3 length: 15 amino acids. CDR3 sequence: CASSLDLLAANEQFF. In DNA form, the CDR3 reads TGTGCTAGCAGCTTAGACTTGCTAGCGGCCAATGAGCAGTTCTTC.

The V and J genes are TRBV7-3 and TRBJ2-3; no reliable D call. The germline CDR1 and CDR2 sequences are SGHTA and FQGTGA. The CDR3 sequence is 12 residues long. V lost 4 bases and J lost 11, with 13 bases in between. The CDR3 DNA reads as TGTGCCAGCAGCTCCCCGAACCAGGTGCAGTATTTT. Protein: CASSSPNQVQYF. The full variable domain, rest sourced from reference TRBV7-3 and TRBJ2-3, is GAGVSQTPSNKVTEKGKYVELRCDPISGHTALYWYRQSLGQGPEFLIYFQGTGAADDSGLPNDRFFAVRPEGSVSTLKIQRTERGDSAVYLCASSSPNQVQYFGPGTRLTVL.

The chain employs TRBV2 and TRBJ2-1; 9 bases are a match to TRBD2. The CDR3 is made up of 14 amino acids. Germline lookup yields CDR1 SNHLY and CDR2 FYNNEI. Trimming removed 4 bases from V and 6 bases from J; junction bases left unmatched: 4. CDR3 sequence: CASSVAGGVNEQFF. The DNA for the CDR3 is TGTGCCAGCAGTGTTGCGGGAGGGGTCAATGAGCAGTTCTTC. The whole variable domain, remainder taken from reference TRBV2 and TRBJ2-1, is EPEVTQTPSHQVTQMGQEVILRCVPISNHLYFYWYRQILGQKVEFLVSFYNNEISEKSEIFDDQFSVERPDGSNFTLKIRSTKLEDSAMYFCASSVAGGVNEQFFGPGTRLTVL.

On this clone itself: This CDR3 is also generated by other DNA sequences in the sample. The chain couples TRBV5-4 to TRBJ1-3, with D maybe TRBD1 (5 bases). Trimming shortened V by 0 bases and J by 7 bases, and 8 bases separated the two germline ends. The germline V gene encodes CDR1 SGHNT and CDR2 YYREEE (reference sequence). The CDR3 extends over 13 amino acids. In DNA form, the CDR3 reads TGTGCCAGCAGCTTGGCGGGGGGGAACACCATATATTTT. This codes for CASSLAGGNTIYF.

The rearrangement uses TRBV29-1 and TRBJ2-7, with 10 bases that match TRBD2. This CDR3 region has 15 residues. V was pared by 3 bases and J by 2 bases, with 7 bases of the junction left unmatched. CDR1 is SQVTM and CDR2 is ANQGSEA in the germline V gene. CDR3 residues: CSVDLPGTSAYEQYF. The CDR3 DNA is TGCAGCGTTGACCTTCCCGGGACTAGCGCCTACGAGCAGTACTTC.

This chain joins TRBV6-5 and TRBJ1-5; a weak D match, TRBD1 (5 bases). Germline V gene sequence: CDR1 MNHEY, CDR2 SVGAGI. V lost 8 bases and J lost 6, with 17 bases in between. This CDR3 comprises 14 residues. The CDR3, as DNA: TGTGCCAGCGCGTCAGGGTACCCCGGTCAGCCCCAGCATTTT. Its translation is CASASGYPGQPQHF.

The V call is TRBV6-6, the J call TRBJ1-1; D perhaps matches TRBD1 (6 bases). The CDR3 covers 13 residues. V was pared by 6 bases and J by 4 bases, with 12 bases between. Germline loops: CDR1 MNHNY, CDR2 SVGAGI (reference sequence). The CDR3: CASSPGGGTEAFF. CDR3 nucleotide sequence: TGTGCCAGCAGCCCGGGGGGCGGCACTGAAGCTTTCTTT.

The rearrangement links TRBV5-6 to TRBJ2-3; D perhaps matches TRBD2 (6 bases). This CDR3 has 13 residues. Germline CDR1 reads SGHDT; CDR2 reads YYEEEE. V was shortened by 0 bases and J by 8 bases, with 10 bases between the two germline ends. This CDR3 reads CASSLGRGTTQYF. CDR3 nucleotides: TGTGCCAGCAGCTTGGGGCGGGGTACTACGCAGTATTTT.

V and J are TRBV5-5 and TRBJ2-1; possibly TRBD1 for D (5 bases). Per the germline V gene, CDR1 is SGHKS and CDR2 is YYEKEE (reference sequence). The CDR3 contains 15 residues. The V and J ends lost 0 bases and 2 bases respectively, with 9 bases between them. CDR3 DNA sequence: TGTGCCAGCAGCTTGGGGGGCCGGACCTACAATGAGCAGTTCTTC. Protein product: CASSLGGRTYNEQFF.

The genes are TRBV6-6 and TRBJ1-5; 7 bases are shared with TRBD1. V shed 8 bases and J 5 bases; nucleotides not matched to a gene: 6. Per germline, CDR1 MNHNY and CDR2 SVGAGI (reference sequence). The CDR3 totals 13 residues. The CDR3 protein is CASQWTGDQPQHF. CDR3 nucleotide sequence: TGTGCCAGCCAATGGACAGGCGATCAGCCCCAGCATTTT.

The chain is built from TRBV2 and TRBJ1-2, with 7 bases that match TRBD1. V was pared by 8 bases and J by 4 bases, with 13 bases of the junction left unmatched. The CDR3 sequence is 15 residues long. The V gene's germline CDR1 is SNHLY and CDR2 FYNNEI. CDR3 DNA: TGTGCCAGCCGCTCCGGGGACAGATTCCTCTATGGCTACACCTTC. Its protein product is CASRSGDRFLYGYTF.

V is TRBV4-1 and J is TRBJ1-2; D is unresolved. Germline V CDR1 and CDR2: MGHRA, YSYEKL. CDR3 length: 16 residues. The V end was cut by 0 bases, the J end by 4 bases, with 15 bases between. The CDR3 DNA sequence: TGCGCCAGCAGCCAAGAGGGTGACGGAGGACCCTATGGCTACACCTTC. Its translation: CASSQEGDGGPYGYTF.

The J gene is TRBJ1-4, the V gene TRBV6-1; 8 bases line up with TRBD1. With V trimmed by 3 bases and J by 8 bases, 8 bases remained unmatched. The CDR3 is 15 residues long. Germline lookup yields CDR1 MNHNS and CDR2 SASEGT. CDR3 nucleotides: TGTGCCAGCAGTGATGGCGACAGGGGATCCGAAAAACTGTTTTTT. Residues: CASSDGDRGSEKLFF.

The rearrangement links TRBV27 to TRBJ2-1; 7 nucleotides line up with TRBD2. The germline V gene has CDR1 MNHEY and CDR2 SMNVEV (reference sequence). The CDR3 is 14 residues long. Trimming cost V 6 bases and J 4 bases; bases outside gene matches: 6. In nucleotides, the CDR3 is TGTGCCAGCAGACAACGCGGGGGTTACAATGAGCAGTTCTTC. As protein: CASRQRGGYNEQFF.

Only a few counts were recorded for this clone. The chain links TRBV11-2 to TRBJ2-1; 15 bases are shared with TRBD2. Germline CDR1 is SGHAT and CDR2 is FQNNGV. The CDR3 runs to 17 residues. V shed 5 bases and J 8 bases; nucleotides not matched to a gene: 10. The DNA of the CDR3 is TGTGCCAGCAGCGGGGGACTAGCGGGGGGAACGTGGGATGAGCAGTTCTTC. It specifies CASSGGLAGGTWDEQFF.

This chain connects TRBV4-1 to TRBJ2-1, with 7 positions matching TRBD2. V was pared by 0 bases and J by 2 bases, with 1 base of the junction left unmatched. CDR1 and CDR2 (germline): MGHRA, YSYEKL. The CDR3 spans 15 residues. In DNA form, the CDR3 reads TGCGCCAGCAGCCAAGAGGGGGGGGCCTACAATGAGCAGTTCTTC. It encodes CASSQEGGAYNEQFF.

The chain joins TRBV5-1 to TRBJ2-2; 10 nucleotides agree with TRBD1. Losses at the gene ends were 0 bases for V and 5 bases for J; bases not matched to a gene: 4. The germline V gene has CDR1 SGHRS and CDR2 YFSETQ. The length of the CDR3 is 16 residues. Here the CDR3 DNA reads TGCGCCAGCAGCTTGGATTGGACAGGGGGGACCGGGGAGCTGTTTTTT. This translates into CASSLDWTGGTGELFF.